The 30 T cell receptor beta chains listed next were all sequenced from one sample in a study of T-cell memory formation after mild COVID-19. TCRdb fed the 5' RACE reads into MiXCR, producing one record per CDR3 protein. This sample has about 410,000 distinct CDR3 sequences; roughly 18% occur once, and the top ten carry about 22%. Specimen: PBMCs or a T cell subset sorted from them (not recorded which). These receptor sequences come from a man aged 18 to 35 who had mild COVID-19 (a few samples of this study predate the infection). Cell type and time point are not known.

The genes are TRBV3-1 and TRBJ2-1; no reliable D call. Trimming pared 4 bases from V and 2 bases from J, leaving 21 bases between. This CDR3 is built from 18 residues. Germline CDR1 reads LGHDT; CDR2 reads YNNKEL (reference sequence). CDR3 sequence reads: CASSPENPASLAYNEQFF. In DNA, the CDR3 is TGTGCCAGCAGCCCAGAAAATCCGGCCTCCCTGGCCTACAATGAGCAGTTCTTC.

This clonotype was counted many times. The chain links TRBV4-3 to TRBJ2-5; D is possibly TRBD2 (7 bases). V was trimmed by 4 bases and J by 4 bases, leaving 22 bases between them. This CDR3 has 17 residues. Germline V CDR1 and CDR2: LGHNA, YSLEER. The CDR3 reads CASSLRPGGGGGETQYF. The CDR3 nucleotides read TGCGCCAGCAGCCTAAGGCCTGGGGGGGGCGGAGGAGAGACCCAGTACTTC.

V and J are TRBV11-2 and TRBJ2-1; TRBD2 matches 7 bases. Trimming cost V 5 bases and J 1 base; bases outside gene matches: 8. This CDR3 spans 16 amino acids. The V gene's germline CDR1 is SGHAT and CDR2 FQNNGV. DNA for the CDR3: TGTGCCAGCAGCCGCCCCAGCGGGGTTTCCTACAATGAGCAGTTCTTC. It specifies CASSRPSGVSYNEQFF.

CDR3 region: CASKVLAGGPFDNEQFF. The CDR3 DNA follows: TGTGCCAGCAAGGTCCTAGCGGGGGGGCCTTTCGACAATGAGCAGTTCTTC. This chain links TRBV5-6 with TRBJ2-1; TRBD2 matches 12 bases. Losses at the gene ends were 6 bases for V and 5 bases for J; bases not matched to a gene: 12. This CDR3 contains 17 residues. Looked up from germline, CDR1 is SGHDT and CDR2 is YYEEEE.

The J gene is TRBJ2-5, the V gene TRBV12-3 or TRBV12-4, with D perhaps TRBD1 (5 bases). V lost 5 bases to trimming and J lost 5 bases, with 12 bases between them. This CDR3 spans 13 amino acids. Written as DNA, the CDR3 is TGTGCCAGCAGTCTACCGCCAGGGGAGACCCAGTACTTC. Translated, it gives CASSLPPGETQYF.

The gene calls are TRBV4-1 and TRBJ2-7; TRBD1 might be the D (6 bases). The CDR3 totals 16 residues. Germline CDR1 reads MGHRA; CDR2 reads YSYEKL. V shed 3 bases and J shed 2 bases, with 17 bases lying between them. The CDR3 loop reads CASSQQGWQPPYEQYF. CDR3 nucleotide sequence: TGCGCCAGCAGCCAGCAGGGGTGGCAGCCCCCCTACGAGCAGTACTTC.

The V gene is TRBV7-9, the J gene TRBJ2-7, with 10 bases that match TRBD1. This CDR3 spans 15 amino acids. CDR1 is SEHNR and CDR2 is FQNEAQ in the germline V gene (reference sequence). The V gene end was trimmed by 5 bases and the J gene end by 3 bases; junction bases not matched to a gene: 7. The CDR3 sequence is CASSLGTGVFYEQYV. CDR3 coding DNA: TGTGCCAGCAGCCTCGGGACAGGGGTTTTCTACGAGCAGTACGTC.

This clonotype has just a few counts. This rearrangement joins TRBV6-5 to TRBJ2-3; D is undetermined. Trimming stripped 0 bases from V and 2 bases from J, with 9 bases between. This CDR3 is built from 15 residues. Germline V CDR1 and CDR2: MNHEY, SVGAGI. This CDR3 is CASSYSMVPTDTQYF. The CDR3 DNA reads as TGTGCCAGCAGTTACTCGATGGTGCCCACAGATACGCAGTATTTT.

The chain is built from TRBV10-3 and TRBJ2-3; TRBD2 aligns across 14 bases. V was pared by 5 bases and J by 5 bases, with 6 bases of the junction left unmatched. This CDR3 comprises 16 residues. Per germline, CDR1 ENHRY and CDR2 SYGVKD. In nucleotides, the CDR3 is TGTGCCATCAGTAGACTAGCGGGGGGGCCCGAAGATACGCAGTATTTT. This sequence encodes CAISRLAGGPEDTQYF.

This clonotype was seen a handful of times. The chain links TRBV6-4 to TRBJ2-1; 16 bases match TRBD2. The CDR3 has 16 amino acids. Looked up from germline, CDR1 is MRHNA and CDR2 is SNTAGT. J lost 5 bases, V lost 5 bases, and 3 bases had no gene match. CDR3 sequence reads: CASSPGTSGGDNEQFF. The CDR3 bases are TGTGCCAGCAGTCCCGGGACTAGCGGGGGGGACAATGAGCAGTTCTTC.

This chain uses TRBV20-1 with TRBJ1-6; D remains unclear. Germline assignment: CDR1 DFQATT and CDR2 SNEGSKA (reference sequence). Between the trimmed V and J ends, which lost 5 bases and 14 bases, there was a span of 10 bases. The CDR3 loop spans 10 amino acids. This chain's CDR3 is CSARKRSLHF. Here the CDR3 DNA reads TGCAGTGCTCGAAAAAGATCCCTCCACTTT.

This clonotype was seen at least ten times. CDR3 sequence reads: CASGLSLSSYSNQPQHF. For the CDR3, the DNA is TGTGCTAGTGGTTTGTCCCTATCGTCCTATAGCAATCAGCCCCAGCATTTT. The V call is TRBV12-5, the J call TRBJ1-5; D unclear. The CDR3 has 17 residues. V dropped 2 bases and J dropped 0 bases, with 14 bases sitting between them. Germline CDR1 and CDR2: LGHNT and FRNRAP.

This clonotype was seen more than once but under ten times. V gene TRBV20-1 combines with J gene TRBJ2-3; D remains ambiguous. The V end lost 4 bases, the J end lost 3 bases, and 8 bases lay between the germline ends. Germline-derived CDR1 and CDR2 are DFQATT and SNEGSKA (reference sequence). The CDR3 consists of 12 residues. In nucleotides, the CDR3 is TGCAGTGCTAAATCTCAGACAGATACGCAGTATTTT. Translating gives CSAKSQTDTQYF.

V and J are TRBV4-1 and TRBJ2-2, with 8 bases fitting TRBD2. The CDR3 covers 16 residues. Per the germline V gene, CDR1 is MGHRA and CDR2 is YSYEKL. The ends lost 4 bases at V and 2 bases at J; junction bases unmatched: 6. The CDR3 loop reads CASSLFGRDNTGELFF. For the CDR3, the DNA is TGCGCCAGCAGCCTATTCGGGAGGGATAACACCGGGGAGCTGTTTTTT.

This clonotype was picked up a small number of times. The V gene is TRBV5-1, the J gene TRBJ2-7; D gene unclear. This CDR3 has 14 residues. CDR1 is SGHRS and CDR2 is YFSETQ in the germline V gene. V lost 2 bases, J lost 0 bases, and 9 bases lay in between. The CDR3 loop reads CASSFPESSYEQYF. CDR3 in DNA: TGCGCCAGCAGCTTTCCGGAGAGCTCCTACGAGCAGTACTTC.

Ten or more counts support this clonotype. V is TRBV12-3 or TRBV12-4 and J is TRBJ2-1; no clear D. V was shortened by 3 bases and J by 6 bases, with 12 bases between the two germline ends. CDR3 length: 14 residues. The CDR3 region has the DNA TGTGCCAGCAGTTTTGGGCTGTACGCCAATGAGCAGTTCTTC. Protein product: CASSFGLYANEQFF.

This clonotype was seen a few times. This sequence joins TRBV5-1 and TRBJ1-2, with D perhaps matching TRBD1 (5 bases). CDR3 length equals 14 residues. The germline V gene encodes CDR1 SGHRS and CDR2 YFSETQ. V lost 1 base and J lost 8, with 15 bases in between. CDR3 sequence (DNA): TGCGCCAGCAGCTTGACCGGGGCCGAGGAAGGCTACACCTTC. It is translated as CASSLTGAEEGYTF.

This rearrangement joins TRBV7-9 to TRBJ2-5; TRBD2 might be the D (6 bases). CDR3 length equals 15 residues. The germline V gene encodes CDR1 SEHNR and CDR2 FQNEAQ (reference sequence). V lost 9 bases, J lost 0 bases, and 17 bases lay in between. CDR3 in DNA: TGTGCCAGTCGGGCGGGACGGGGAAACCAAGAGACCCAGTACTTC. Translated: CASRAGRGNQETQYF.

This clonotype was observed a few times. This sequence joins TRBV7-9 and TRBJ2-5; possible D gene TRBD1, 6 bases. Germline CDR1 is SEHNR and CDR2 is FQNEAQ (reference sequence). The CDR3 covers 14 residues. Trimming removed 5 bases at V and 5 bases at J, with 15 bases between. The CDR3 sequence is CASSPTNREETQYF. For the CDR3, the DNA is TGTGCCAGCAGCCCCACAAACAGGGAGGAGACCCAGTACTTC.

There are a few counts of this clonotype. V usage is TRBV2 and J usage is TRBJ1-1; tentatively, D is TRBD1 (5 bases). This CDR3 has 13 residues. V was clipped by 11 bases and J by 0 bases, with 13 bases between them. Germline V gene lookup returns CDR1 SNHLY and CDR2 FYNNEI. The DNA of the CDR3 is TGTGCCTTCCAGGGTTATTTGAACACTGAAGCTTTCTTT. Translated: CAFQGYLNTEAFF. The full variable domain, its missing parts supplied by reference TRBV2 and TRBJ1-1, is EPEVTQTPSHQVTQMGQEVILRCVPISNHLYFYWYRQILGQKVEFLVSFYNNEISEKSEIFDDQFSVERPDGSNFTLKIRSTKLEDSAMYFCAFQGYLNTEAFFGQGTRLTVV.

The table lists this clonotype with a few counts. This chain uses TRBV5-4 with TRBJ2-1, with 8 bases lining up with TRBD2. The CDR3 totals 14 residues. CDR1 and CDR2 from the germline V gene are SGHNT and YYREEE (reference sequence). The V and J ends lost 4 bases and 5 bases, in that order; junction bases with no gene match: 5. For the CDR3, the DNA is TGTGCCAGCAGCCCCACTAGCGGCCACAATGAGCAGTTCTTC. Residues: CASSPTSGHNEQFF.

This clonotype has only a few counts. The J gene is TRBJ2-7, the V gene TRBV12-3 or TRBV12-4; weak D call: TRBD2 (6 bases). V was cut by 4 bases and J by 4 bases, with 11 bases left in between. The CDR3 is 13 amino acids. This CDR3 is CASSSIAGYEQYF. The CDR3 DNA sequence: TGTGCCAGCAGTTCAATTGCGGGGTACGAGCAGTACTTC.

This clonotype came up a few times. The chain has TRBV7-9 and TRBJ2-1; 7 nucleotides line up with TRBD2. Germline V lookup: CDR1 SEHNR, CDR2 FQNEAQ (reference sequence). This CDR3 contains 15 residues. The V segment lost 2 bases and the J segment 3 bases; nucleotides outside the gene matches: 4. DNA of the CDR3: TGTGCCAGCAGCTTAACCCAGCGGGGCTACAATGAGCAGTTCTTC. Translated, it gives CASSLTQRGYNEQFF.

V and J are TRBV7-8 and TRBJ2-1; either TRBD1 or TRBD2 may supply D (5 bases each). The V end lost 5 bases, the J end lost 0 bases, and 17 bases lay between the germline ends. CDR3 length equals 17 residues. Per germline, CDR1 SGHVS and CDR2 FQNEAQ. CDR3 sequence: CASSTGTVPSSYNEQFF. CDR3 nucleotide sequence: TGTGCCAGCAGCACTGGGACGGTCCCGAGCTCCTACAATGAGCAGTTCTTC.

The CDR3 sequence is CASSQLQGARTDTQYF. The CDR3 DNA reads TGCGCCAGCAGCCAACTTCAGGGGGCACGCACAGATACGCAGTATTTT. The chain recombines TRBV4-3 with TRBJ2-3; 8 positions match TRBD1. The CDR3 has 16 residues. With V trimmed by 2 bases and J by 1 base, 5 bases remained unmatched. Germline V gene data show CDR1 as LGHNA and CDR2 as YSLEER.

This chain connects TRBV4-3 to TRBJ2-7; 13 bases are shared with TRBD2. The trim removed 1 base at V and 5 bases at J, leaving 2 bases unmatched. Germline V gives CDR1 LGHNA, CDR2 YSLEER. There are 15 residues in the CDR3. The CDR3 DNA reads as TGCGCCAGCAGCCAAGGGACTAGCGGGGGCGACGAGCAGTACTTC. This gives the protein CASSQGTSGGDEQYF.

This clonotype occurred a few times. This chain joins TRBV7-9 and TRBJ2-1; D is perhaps TRBD2 (6 bases). The germline CDR1 and CDR2 sequences are SEHNR and FQNEAQ (reference sequence). Trimming removed 6 bases at V and 6 bases at J, with 18 bases between. The CDR3 length is 15 residues. The DNA of the CDR3 is TGTGCCAGCAGTCCTCCGGGACTCACCCTCAATGAGCAGTTCTTC. Residues: CASSPPGLTLNEQFF.

This clonotype occurred a few times. The chain is built from TRBV7-9 and TRBJ2-7, with unresolved D. Trimming stripped 2 bases from V and 6 bases from J, with 11 bases between. Germline CDR1 is SEHNR and CDR2 is FQNEAQ (reference sequence). The CDR3 covers 13 residues. CDR3 residues: CASSLTLGFEQYF. Written as DNA, the CDR3 is TGTGCCAGCAGCTTAACCCTGGGTTTCGAGCAGTACTTC.

This sequence joins TRBV6-5 and TRBJ2-1; D gene unclear. V gave up 2 bases and J gave up 7 bases, with 12 bases separating them. Per the germline V gene, CDR1 is MNHEY and CDR2 is SVGAGI. The CDR3 runs to 14 residues. CDR3 sequence reads: CASSYEYSPNEQFF. CDR3 DNA sequence: TGTGCCAGCAGTTACGAATATTCGCCGAATGAGCAGTTCTTC.

This clonotype appeared once. J is TRBJ1-2 and V is TRBV5-1; maybe TRBD1 (5 bases). With 4 bases removed from V and 7 bases from J, the gap between germline ends came to 14 bases. This CDR3 has 13 residues. Germline loops: CDR1 SGHRS, CDR2 YFSETQ. CDR3 residues: CASSLWAGSGYTF. As DNA, the CDR3 is TGCGCCAGCAGCCTTTGGGCAGGGAGTGGCTACACCTTC.